These 30 T cell receptor beta chains came from one sample sequenced in a study of blood T cell repertoires in COVID-19. The method was immunoSEQ multiplex PCR; TCRdb's version includes in-frame clones alone and lacks a portion of them. The table shows more than 250,000 clones, with about 87% occurring only once. Sample: peripheral blood. The receptor set was obtained from a woman aged 25 to 39 with COVID-19, enrolled during active disease.

The chain carries TRBV20-1 and TRBJ1-6; maybe TRBD1 (5 bases). Looked up from germline, CDR1 is DFQATT and CDR2 is SNEGSKA (reference sequence). Trimming stripped 6 bases from V and 13 bases from J, with 13 bases between. This CDR3 comprises 11 residues. CDR3 loop: CSALAEGPLHF. The CDR3 DNA follows: TGCAGTGCGCTCGCGGAGGGGCCCCTCCACTTT.

This clone has just a few counts. This chain uses TRBV29-1 with TRBJ1-2, with D possibly being TRBD1 (5 bases). Germline-derived CDR1 and CDR2 are SQVTM and ANQGSEA. The CDR3 loop spans 13 amino acids. Between the trimmed V and J ends, which lost 0 bases and 14 bases, there was a span of 19 bases. CDR3 loop: CSVEDQEAGRNTF. The DNA of the CDR3 is TGCAGCGTTGAAGATCAGGAGGCAGGGAGGAATACCTTC. The variable domain in full, with the rest retrieved from reference TRBV29-1 and TRBJ1-2, is SAVISQKPSRDICQRGTSLTIQCQVDSQVTMMFWYRQQPGQSLTLIATANQGSEATYESGFVIDKFPISRPNLTFSTLTVSNMSPEDSSIYLCSVEDQEAGRNTFGSGTRLTVV.

The chain employs TRBV6-5 and TRBJ2-3, with 7 bases matching TRBD1. The CDR3 totals 14 residues. The germline gives CDR1 MNHEY, CDR2 SVGAGI. Trimming at V came to 2 bases and at J to 4 bases, leaving 3 bases not matched to a gene. CDR3 sequence (DNA): TGTGCCAGCAGTTACGGTCAGGGGGCAGATACGCAGTATTTT. Amino acids: CASSYGQGADTQYF.

The chain links TRBV5-1 to TRBJ2-1; D possibly corresponds to TRBD1 (5 bases). V was clipped by 7 bases and J by 3 bases, with 11 bases between them. Germline V lookup: CDR1 SGHRS, CDR2 YFSETQ. CDR3 length: 13 amino acids. CDR3 region: CASGDGHYNEQFF. CDR3 DNA: TGCGCCAGCGGGGATGGACACTACAATGAGCAGTTCTTC.

The CDR3 sequence is CASLNSGRTEAFF. The CDR3 nucleotides are TGTGCCAGTCTTAACTCAGGGCGGACTGAAGCTTTCTTT. V is TRBV19 and J is TRBJ1-1; tentative D call: TRBD1 (5 bases). Trimming pared 8 bases from V and 5 bases from J, leaving 15 bases between. Germline-derived CDR1 and CDR2 are LNHDA and SQIVND (reference sequence). The CDR3 runs 13 residues.

The V and J genes are TRBV29-1 and TRBJ1-2, with D tentatively TRBD1 (5 bases). The CDR3 runs 14 residues. V dropped 3 bases and J dropped 2 bases, with 13 bases sitting between them. The germline V gene encodes CDR1 SQVTM and CDR2 ANQGSEA. The CDR3 protein is CSVDHRYRNYGYTF. DNA for the CDR3: TGCAGCGTTGACCACAGGTACAGGAACTATGGCTACACCTTC. The whole variable domain, remainder taken from reference TRBV29-1 and TRBJ1-2, is SAVISQKPSRDICQRGTSLTIQCQVDSQVTMMFWYRQQPGQSLTLIATANQGSEATYESGFVIDKFPISRPNLTFSTLTVSNMSPEDSSIYLCSVDHRYRNYGYTFGSGTRLTVV.

The chain employs TRBV6-6 and TRBJ2-6; 8 bases are a match to TRBD1. CDR1 MNHNY and CDR2 SVGAGI come from the germline V gene (reference sequence). The CDR3 spans 16 residues. J gave up 0 bases and V 3 bases, and 1 base lay outside the gene matches. CDR3 protein: CASSYTGGSGANVLTF. CDR3 nucleotide sequence: TGTGCCAGCAGTTATACAGGGGGCTCTGGGGCCAACGTCCTGACTTTC.

This clone was seen a handful of times. In DNA form, the CDR3 reads TGTGCCAGCAGCCCCGGTTGGAACACTGAAGCTTTCTTT. Its protein product is CASSPGWNTEAFF. The rearrangement links TRBV5-5 to TRBJ1-1; no reliable D call. This CDR3 is built from 13 residues. The germline V gene has CDR1 SGHKS and CDR2 YYEKEE (reference sequence). V was shortened by 4 bases and J by 1 base, with 8 bases between the two germline ends.

J is TRBJ2-1 and V is TRBV5-1; the match to TRBD2 covers 9 bases. CDR3 length equals 14 residues. Germline loops: CDR1 SGHRS, CDR2 YFSETQ. With 0 bases clipped from V and 6 bases from J, the junction kept 1 base outside the gene matches. CDR3 loop: CASSLGGLANEQFF. The CDR3 region has the DNA TGCGCCAGCAGCTTGGGGGGACTAGCCAATGAGCAGTTCTTC.

This clone was detected only once. The rearrangement uses TRBV18 and TRBJ2-7; 10 bases fit TRBD1. The germline gives CDR1 KGHSH, CDR2 LQKENI. With V trimmed by 3 bases and J by 2 bases, 1 base remained unmatched. CDR3 length: 14 residues. CDR3 amino acids: CASSPGQGAYEQYV. The CDR3 DNA reads TGTGCCAGCTCACCCGGACAGGGGGCCTACGAGCAGTACGTC.

This chain links TRBV7-8 with TRBJ2-7; D gene uncertain. The CDR3 spans 12 residues. Trimming cost V 2 bases and J 2 bases, with 4 bases left between them. The germline gives CDR1 SGHVS, CDR2 FQNEAQ. The CDR3 reads CASSLFTYEQYF. The CDR3 region has the DNA TGTGCCAGCAGCTTATTTACCTACGAGCAGTACTTC.

The J gene is TRBJ1-4, the V gene TRBV3-1 (or the pseudogene TRBV3-2); 8 positions match TRBD1. V trimming: 4 bases; J trimming: 6 bases; junction bases outside the gene matches: 1. Germline V gene sequence: CDR1 LGHDT, CDR2 YNNKEL (reference sequence). This CDR3 spans 13 amino acids. The CDR3 region is CASSPTGDEKLFF. In DNA, the CDR3 is TGTGCCAGCAGCCCGACAGGGGATGAAAAACTGTTTTTT.

This clone appeared once. The chain combines TRBV5-1 with TRBJ2-5; 8 bases fit TRBD2. The CDR3 is made up of 15 amino acids. Germline-derived CDR1 and CDR2 are SGHRS and YFSETQ. Trimming took 4 bases from V and 5 from J; bases not matched to a gene: 10. In DNA form, the CDR3 reads TGCGCCAGCAGCGTTTTGGGGCGGGGGGCTGAGACCCAGTACTTC. Translation: CASSVLGRGAETQYF.

The chain carries TRBV10-2 and TRBJ1-1; 7 bases line up with TRBD1. V trimming: 6 bases; J trimming: 0 bases; junction bases outside the gene matches: 4. Germline V CDR1 and CDR2: WSHSY, SAAADI. The CDR3 sequence is 14 residues long. The CDR3 loop is CASSKGQMNTEAFF. CDR3 nucleotides: TGCGCCAGCAGCAAGGGACAGATGAACACTGAAGCTTTCTTT.

The V and J genes are TRBV4-1 and TRBJ1-1, with 7 bases lining up with TRBD1. V shed 2 bases, J shed 6 bases, and the junction held 6 bases outside the gene matches. The CDR3 consists of 14 residues. The germline CDR1 and CDR2 sequences are MGHRA and YSYEKL. The CDR3 reads CASSQPLRGPEAFF. CDR3 nucleotides: TGCGCCAGCAGCCAACCCTTAAGGGGGCCTGAAGCTTTCTTT.

This clone was counted once. The chain employs TRBV5-1 and TRBJ2-2, with D possibly being TRBD2 (5 bases). Germline V CDR1 and CDR2: SGHRS, YFSETQ. The CDR3 sequence is 15 residues long. Trimming cost V 0 bases and J 1 base, with 7 bases left between them. The CDR3 DNA is TGCGCCAGCAGCTTGGTTAGCGAGAACACCGGGGAGCTGTTTTTT. Protein product: CASSLVSENTGELFF.

This chain uses TRBV30 with TRBJ1-5, with D maybe TRBD1 (6 bases). Germline values: CDR1 GTSNPN, CDR2 SVGIG (reference sequence). The CDR3 runs 13 residues. The germline V and J ends were trimmed by 5 bases and 6 bases, with 14 bases remaining between them. As DNA, the CDR3 is TGTGCCTGGGCAAGGGGGTTTGGTCAGCCCCAGCATTTT. Translated: CAWARGFGQPQHF.

V gene TRBV5-1 combines with J gene TRBJ2-5, with 8 positions matching TRBD2. The CDR3 is made up of 14 amino acids. With 4 bases clipped from V and 7 bases from J, the junction kept 9 bases outside the gene matches. Germline lookup yields CDR1 SGHRS and CDR2 YFSETQ. CDR3 sequence: CASSPPVGGATQYF. The CDR3 DNA reads TGCGCCAGCAGCCCCCCAGTCGGGGGGGCGACCCAGTACTTC. The full variable domain, with the rest looked up from reference TRBV5-1 and TRBJ2-5, is KAGVTQTPRYLIKTRGQQVTLSCSPISGHRSVSWYQQTPGQGLQFLFEYFSETQRNKGNFPGRFSGRQFSNSRSEMNVSTLELGDSALYLCASSPPVGGATQYFGPGTRLLVL.

The chain combines TRBV11-2 with TRBJ1-4; D not resolved. CDR3 size: 14 residues. V lost 6 bases, J lost 5 bases, and 13 bases lay in between. Per germline, CDR1 SGHAT and CDR2 FQNNGV. CDR3 loop: CASRVRGGNEKLFF. CDR3 DNA sequence: TGTGCCAGCAGAGTCCGGGGAGGGAATGAAAAACTGTTTTTT.

The chain combines TRBV27 with TRBJ1-2, with TRBD1 identical over 9 bases. The V gene's germline CDR1 is MNHEY and CDR2 SMNVEV (reference sequence). The CDR3 runs 13 residues. V was clipped by 4 bases and J by 8 bases; unmatched bases: 5. CDR3: CASSSTGGEGYTF. For the CDR3, the DNA is TGTGCCAGCAGTTCAACAGGGGGCGAGGGCTACACCTTC.

This clone has just one count. The rearrangement links TRBV2 to TRBJ2-7; 8 bases line up with TRBD2. Germline-derived CDR1 and CDR2 are SNHLY and FYNNEI. This CDR3 comprises 16 residues. J was trimmed by 0 bases and V by 6 bases; bases with no gene match: 10. CDR3 amino acids: CASRELERGSSYEQYF. In DNA, the CDR3 is TGTGCCAGCAGAGAACTGGAGCGGGGGAGCTCCTACGAGCAGTACTTC. Filled out from reference TRBV2 and TRBJ2-7, the complete variable domain reads EPEVTQTPSHQVTQMGQEVILRCVPISNHLYFYWYRQILGQKVEFLVSFYNNEISEKSEIFDDQFSVERPDGSNFTLKIRSTKLEDSAMYFCASRELERGSSYEQYFGPGTRLTVT.

This clone was seen a single time. The chain carries TRBV4-1 and TRBJ1-1, with D hard to call. Between the trimmed V and J ends, which lost 0 bases and 4 bases, there was a span of 12 bases. The CDR3 spans 15 residues. The germline V gene encodes CDR1 MGHRA and CDR2 YSYEKL. The DNA for the CDR3 is TGCGCCAGCAGCCAAGATCACTCCCGGGGCACTGAAGCTTTCTTT. It yields the protein CASSQDHSRGTEAFF.

The chain links TRBV6-2 or TRBV6-3 to TRBJ1-5; a possible D gene is TRBD1 (5 bases). The CDR3 length is 15 residues. V dropped 2 bases and J dropped 3 bases, with 11 bases sitting between them. The germline gives CDR1 MNHEY, CDR2 SVGEGT. The CDR3 loop is CASSYESGNNQPQHF. The CDR3 region has the DNA TGTGCCAGCAGTTACGAGTCAGGGAACAATCAGCCCCAGCATTTT.

The gene calls are TRBV19 and TRBJ2-1, with TRBD2 identical over 9 bases. Per germline, CDR1 LNHDA and CDR2 SQIVND (reference sequence). The trim removed 3 bases at V and 5 bases at J, leaving 11 bases unmatched. This CDR3 contains 17 residues. The CDR3 region has the DNA TGTGCCAGTAGTATTGGGGGTCGGCTAGCGGGGAACAATGAGCAGTTCTTC. It encodes CASSIGGRLAGNNEQFF. The full variable domain, completed using reference TRBV19 and TRBJ2-1, is DGGITQSPKYLFRKEGQNVTLSCEQNLNHDAMYWYRQDPGQGLRLIYYSQIVNDFQKGDIAEGYSVSREKKESFPLTVTSAQKNPTAFYLCASSIGGRLAGNNEQFFGPGTRLTVL.

CDR3 in amino acids: CASSSGGSPLHF. CDR3 nucleotides: TGTGCCAGCAGTTCAGGGGGGTCACCCCTCCACTTT. This sequence joins TRBV12-3 or TRBV12-4 and TRBJ1-6; 7 bases line up with TRBD1. V dropped 4 bases and J dropped 10; count of bases not matched to a gene: 1. The CDR3 runs 12 residues.

This chain uses TRBV7-2 with TRBJ2-2; D is perhaps TRBD1 (7 bases). Germline V gene data show CDR1 as SGHTA and CDR2 as FQGNSA. V was cut by 8 bases and J by 4 bases, with 17 bases left in between. There are 15 residues in the CDR3. CDR3 sequence: CASGGRGRGTGELFF. DNA of the CDR3: TGTGCCAGCGGGGGTAGGGGGCGGGGCACCGGGGAGCTGTTTTTT.

This chain links TRBV24-1 with TRBJ2-1; D unresolved. Germline loops: CDR1 KGHDR, CDR2 SFDVKD. The length of the CDR3 is 17 residues. The germline V and J ends were trimmed by 3 bases and 1 base, with 15 bases remaining between them. The CDR3, as DNA: TGTGCCACCAGTGATCCTGGTCGTAGCCGATCCTACAATGAGCAGTTCTTC. Protein product: CATSDPGRSRSYNEQFF.

V and J are TRBV13 and TRBJ1-1, with a tentative D call TRBD1 (5 bases). The CDR3 contains 16 residues. Germline CDR1 is PRHDT and CDR2 is FYEKMQ (reference sequence). V was shortened by 3 bases and J by 0 bases, with 14 bases between the two germline ends. CDR3 DNA: TGTGCCAGCAGCTTTAAGGGGAAAACATTGAACACTGAAGCTTTCTTT. Translated: CASSFKGKTLNTEAFF.

The genes are TRBV28 and TRBJ1-3; TRBD1 matches at 9 bases. The CDR3 runs 15 residues. The ends lost 8 bases at V and 2 bases at J; junction bases unmatched: 7. CDR1 MDHEN and CDR2 SYDVKM come from the germline V gene. As DNA, the CDR3 is TGTGCCAGCTCCTTTAACAGGGGGCCTGGAAACACCATATATTTT. It encodes CASSFNRGPGNTIYF. Looking up the rest from reference TRBV28 and TRBJ1-3 gives the full variable domain: DVKVTQSSRYLVKRTGEKVFLECVQDMDHENMFWYRQDPGLGLRLIYFSYDVKMKEKGDIPEGYSVSREKKERFSLILESASTNQTSMYLCASSFNRGPGNTIYFGEGSWLTVV.

This chain uses TRBV5-5 with TRBJ1-2; 9 bases are a match to TRBD1. Germline assignment: CDR1 SGHKS and CDR2 YYEKEE (reference sequence). Trimming removed 0 bases from V and 5 bases from J; junction bases left unmatched: 2. The CDR3 length is 14 residues. The CDR3 nucleotides read TGTGCCAGCAGCTTGGACAGGGGGCTTTATGGCTACACCTTC. Translated, it gives CASSLDRGLYGYTF.